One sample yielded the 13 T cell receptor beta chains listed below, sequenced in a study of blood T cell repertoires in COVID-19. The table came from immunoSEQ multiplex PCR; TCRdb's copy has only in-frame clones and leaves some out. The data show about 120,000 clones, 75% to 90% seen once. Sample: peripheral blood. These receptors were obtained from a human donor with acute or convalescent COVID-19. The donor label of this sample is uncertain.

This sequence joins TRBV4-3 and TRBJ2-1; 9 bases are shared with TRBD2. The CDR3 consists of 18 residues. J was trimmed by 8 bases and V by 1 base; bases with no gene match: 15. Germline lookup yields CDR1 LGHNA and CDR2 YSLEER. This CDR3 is CASSQVFLGAGGVDEQFF. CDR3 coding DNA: TGCGCCAGCAGCCAAGTTTTTCTGGGGGCGGGGGGGGTAGATGAGCAGTTCTTC.

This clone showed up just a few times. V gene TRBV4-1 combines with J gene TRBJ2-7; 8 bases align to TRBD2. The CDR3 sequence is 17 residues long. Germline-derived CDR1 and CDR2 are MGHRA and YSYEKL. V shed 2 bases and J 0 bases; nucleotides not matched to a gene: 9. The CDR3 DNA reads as TGCGCCAGCAGCCAACTGTACAGCGGGGGCCTCTCCTACGAGCAGTACTTC. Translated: CASSQLYSGGLSYEQYF.

CDR3 sequence (DNA): TGTGCCAGCAGTTCACAGGGACTAGCGACCTACGAGCAGTACTTC. This codes for CASSSQGLATYEQYF. V and J are TRBV28 and TRBJ2-7; 10 bases fit TRBD2. The CDR3 loop spans 15 amino acids. The V and J ends lost 4 bases and 2 bases, in that order; junction bases with no gene match: 5. Germline CDR1 and CDR2: MDHEN and SYDVKM. The full variable domain, in which reference TRBV28 and TRBJ2-7 provide the parts outside the CDR3, is DVKVTQSSRYLVKRTGEKVFLECVQDMDHENMFWYRQDPGLGLRLIYFSYDVKMKEKGDIPEGYSVSREKKERFSLILESASTNQTSMYLCASSSQGLATYEQYFGPGTRLTVT.

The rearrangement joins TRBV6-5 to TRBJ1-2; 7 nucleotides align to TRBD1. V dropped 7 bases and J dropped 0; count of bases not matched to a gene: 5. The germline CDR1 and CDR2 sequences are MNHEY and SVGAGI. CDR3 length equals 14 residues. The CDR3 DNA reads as TGTGCCAGCATTCCGGGACAGCCTAACTATGGCTACACCTTC. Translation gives CASIPGQPNYGYTF.

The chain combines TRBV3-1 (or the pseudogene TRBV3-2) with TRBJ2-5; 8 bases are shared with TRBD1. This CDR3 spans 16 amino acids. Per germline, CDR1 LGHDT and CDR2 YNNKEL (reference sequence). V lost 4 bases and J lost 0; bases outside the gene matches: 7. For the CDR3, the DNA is TGTGCCAGCAGCCTTAGCAGGGGGCAGTACCAAGAGACCCAGTACTTC. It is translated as CASSLSRGQYQETQYF.

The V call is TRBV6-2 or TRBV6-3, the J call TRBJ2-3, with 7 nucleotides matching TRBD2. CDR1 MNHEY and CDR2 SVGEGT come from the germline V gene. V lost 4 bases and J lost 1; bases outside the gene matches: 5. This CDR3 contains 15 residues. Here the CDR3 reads CASSWGGAGTDTQYF. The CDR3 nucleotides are TGTGCCAGCAGTTGGGGAGGGGCGGGCACAGATACGCAGTATTTT.

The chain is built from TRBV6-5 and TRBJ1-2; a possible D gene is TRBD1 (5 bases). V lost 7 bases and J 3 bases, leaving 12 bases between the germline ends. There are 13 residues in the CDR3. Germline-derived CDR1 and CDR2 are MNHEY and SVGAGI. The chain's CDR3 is CASTHGGDYGYTF. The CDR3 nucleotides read TGTGCCAGCACGCACGGGGGGGACTATGGCTACACCTTC.

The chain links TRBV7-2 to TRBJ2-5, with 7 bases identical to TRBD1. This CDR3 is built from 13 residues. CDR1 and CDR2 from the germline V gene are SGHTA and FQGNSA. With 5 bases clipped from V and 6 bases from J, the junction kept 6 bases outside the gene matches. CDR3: CASSPGQWKTQYF. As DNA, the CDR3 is TGTGCCAGCAGCCCGGGACAGTGGAAGACCCAGTACTTC.

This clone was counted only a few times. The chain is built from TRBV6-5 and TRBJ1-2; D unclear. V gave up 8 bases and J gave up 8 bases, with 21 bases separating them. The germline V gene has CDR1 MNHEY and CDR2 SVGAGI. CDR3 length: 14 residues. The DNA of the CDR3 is TGTGCCAGCGCCGAAGAAGGAGGGAGACGCGGCTACACCTTC. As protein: CASAEEGGRRGYTF.

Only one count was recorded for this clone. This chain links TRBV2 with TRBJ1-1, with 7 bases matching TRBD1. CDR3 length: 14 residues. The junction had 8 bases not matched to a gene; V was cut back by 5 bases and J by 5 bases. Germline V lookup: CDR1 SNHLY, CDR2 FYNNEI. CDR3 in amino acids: CASSKGTAGTEAFF. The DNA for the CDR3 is TGTGCCAGCAGTAAAGGGACAGCGGGGACTGAAGCTTTCTTT.

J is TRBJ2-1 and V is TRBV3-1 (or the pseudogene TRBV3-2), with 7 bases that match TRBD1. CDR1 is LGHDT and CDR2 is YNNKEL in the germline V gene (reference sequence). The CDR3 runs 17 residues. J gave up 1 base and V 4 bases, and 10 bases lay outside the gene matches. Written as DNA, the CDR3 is TGTGCCAGCAGCCTCGGACAGGCTAGGTCGTCCTACAATGAGCAGTTCTTC. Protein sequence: CASSLGQARSSYNEQFF.

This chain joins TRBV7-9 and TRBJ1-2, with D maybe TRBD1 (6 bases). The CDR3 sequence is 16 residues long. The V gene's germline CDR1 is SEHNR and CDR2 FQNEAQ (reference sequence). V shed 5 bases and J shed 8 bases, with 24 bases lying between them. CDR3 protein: CASSRNRVRGVGGYTF. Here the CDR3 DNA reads TGTGCCAGCAGCCGCAACAGGGTTAGGGGCGTCGGGGGCTACACCTTC.

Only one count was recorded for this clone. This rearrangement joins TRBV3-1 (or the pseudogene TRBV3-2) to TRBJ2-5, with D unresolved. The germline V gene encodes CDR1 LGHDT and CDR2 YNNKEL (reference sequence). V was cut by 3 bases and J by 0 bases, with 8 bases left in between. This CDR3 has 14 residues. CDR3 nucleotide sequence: TGTGCCAGCAGCCACGGCGGAAACCAAGAGACCCAGTACTTC. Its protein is CASSHGGNQETQYF.